This T cell receptor (beta chain) appears in the sequencing data of a study of blood T cell repertoires in COVID-19. Looking at the study overall: From the United States, Italy and Spain came samples of acute and convalescent COVID-19.

Original handling: Nucleated cell counts were estimated from reference gene primer amplification. This table comes from immunoSEQ multiplex PCR, and its TCRdb copy is limited to in-frame clones, with some not included. V, J and clone size are taken as reported in that table, and D and trimming were inferred from the DNA itself. The sample lists roughly 120,000 clones, about 82% occurring once. This CDR3 is 15 amino acids long. Losses at the gene ends were 4 bases for V and 5 bases for J; bases not matched to a gene: 7. Germline CDR1 and CDR2: GTSNPN and SVGIG (reference sequence). The sequence derives from a human donor in a cohort sampled during active COVID-19. Sequencing was performed on peripheral blood. The rearrangement uses TRBV30 and TRBJ2-3, with 12 bases identical to TRBD1. The CDR3 region is CAWITGTGGRDTQYF. CDR3 coding DNA: TGTGCCTGGATAACCGGGACAGGGGGCAGAGATACGCAGTATTTT.